The entry that follows covers one T cell receptor beta chain sequence. Assay: immunoSEQ multiplex PCR; the TCRdb copy retains only in-frame clones and omits some. The sample includes 280,000 or so clones, approximately 89% of them seen just once. This record belongs to a study of blood T cell repertoires in COVID-19. V was pared by 4 bases and J by 7 bases, with 3 bases of the junction left unmatched. Germline V gene lookup returns CDR1 SGHRS and CDR2 YFSETQ. The CDR3 is 14 residues long. The sequenced sample consisted of peripheral blood. This TCR came from a woman aged 30 to 39 who had recovered from COVID-19. The V gene is TRBV5-1, the J gene TRBJ2-1, with TRBD2 matching over 12 bases. Written as DNA, the CDR3 is TGCGCCAGCAGCCCCGGGACTAGCGGGAATGAGCAGTTCTTC. It codes for CASSPGTSGNEQFF.